This T cell receptor beta chain appears in the sequencing data of a study of cytomegalovirus exposure and HLA in healthy donors. Across the study: A later analysis reported the 120 or so validation repertoires used the same platform as the approximately 660 first-cohort repertoires. The study, taken as a whole, reports: CMV antigen specificity of three CMV-associated chains was confirmed in vitro. The investigators catalogued under 200 TCR beta chains as cytomegalovirus-associated.

J lost 0 bases, V lost 6 bases, and 7 bases had no gene match. The CDR3 is made up of 17 amino acids. Germline CDR1 MNHEY, CDR2 SMNVEV (reference sequence). In regard to this clone: Its antigen is still unknown.

This table comes from immunoSEQ multiplex PCR, and its TCRdb copy is limited to in-frame clones, with some not included. In the table there are 140,000 or so clones, roughly 90% of which are singletons. This TCR derives from a man in his late teens or twenties in good health and CMV-seropositive. The chain couples TRBV27 to TRBJ2-6; 8 positions match TRBD1. Material: PBMCs. In DNA, the CDR3 is TGTGCCAGCAGCCAGTCAGGGGGCATCTCTGGGGCCAACGTCCTGACTTTC. Protein product: CASSQSGGISGANVLTF.